The rows below give T cell receptor beta chains drawn from one sample of a study of CD8 T cells in ankylosing spondylitis. MiXCR was run by TCRdb on the 5' RACE reads, yielding one entry per CDR3 protein. The sample lists 200,000 to 250,000 distinct CDR3 sequences, over 9.5% occurring once. The material sequenced was blood, either unsorted or a sorted T cell fraction (not recorded which). All receptors derive from a male donor with ankylosing spondylitis or in good health (not recorded which). Each CDR3 is given with its conserved first and last residue. The D gene is left open where the match is weak. Not every row has a clone size; where given, it reads once, few, many or a size class.

TRBJ2-5,TRBV27,TRBD2,few,CASSLRGLAGGPIAETQYF,TGTGCCAGCAGTTTACGAGGACTAGCGGGGGGGCCGATCGCGGAGACCCAGTACTTC
TRBJ2-7,TRBV12-3/TRBV12-4,.,.,CASSSGQLGGYEQYF,TGTGCCAGCAGTTCTGGACAACTCGGGGGTTACGAGCAGTACTTC
TRBJ2-2,TRBV18,TRBD1,few,CASSGTGGLTGELFF,TGTGCCAGCTCTGGGACAGGCGGGCTCACCGGGGAGCTGTTTTTT
TRBJ2-7,TRBV7-9,TRBD1,few,CASSPPGDRISYEQYF,TGTGCCAGCAGCCCGCCCGGGGACAGAATATCCTACGAGCAGTACTTC
TRBJ1-1,TRBV12-3/TRBV12-4,.,many,CASSFVRNTEAFF,TGTGCCAGCAGTTTCGTGCGGAACACTGAAGCTTTCTTT
TRBJ2-3,TRBV5-1,.,many,CASSWESDTQYF,TGCGCCAGCAGCTGGGAGTCAGATACGCAGTATTTT
TRBJ1-2,TRBV28,.,.,CASLTERTAVRYTF,TGTGCCAGCCTCACCGAACGGACAGCAGTTCGCTACACCTTC
TRBJ2-1,TRBV9,TRBD2,many,CASSFRSGGGDEQFF,TGTGCCAGCAGCTTCCGGAGCGGGGGGGGGGATGAGCAGTTCTTC
TRBJ2-1,TRBV6-2/TRBV6-3,TRBD2,many,CASSYGRLAGGMSSYNEQFF,TGTGCCAGCAGTTACGGACGACTAGCGGGGGGGATGAGCTCCTACAATGAGCAGTTCTTC
TRBJ2-2,TRBV11-1,TRBD1,many,CASSCRGIDRGRIGELFF,TGTGCCAGCAGCTGCAGAGGTATCGACAGGGGGCGGATCGGGGAGCTGTTTTTT
TRBJ1-1,TRBV14,.,few,CASSQDTTDGNEAFF,TGTGCCAGCAGCCAAGATACAACAGACGGAAATGAAGCTTTCTTT
TRBJ1-6,TRBV3-1,.,few,CASSQVQGNSPLHF,TGTGCCAGCAGCCAAGTCCAAGGTAATTCACCCCTCCACTTT
TRBJ1-4,TRBV12-3/TRBV12-4,.,many,CASSLIGGLREKLFF,TGTGCCAGCAGTTTAATCGGGGGCTTACGTGAAAAACTGTTTTTT
TRBJ1-3,TRBV5-1,.,many,CASSLQSGSGNTIYF,TGCGCCAGCAGCTTGCAGAGCGGCTCTGGAAACACCATATATTTT
TRBJ1-4,TRBV29-1,TRBD1,many,CSVESPGQGGTEKLFF,TGCAGCGTTGAATCCCCCGGACAGGGAGGAACGGAAAAACTGTTTTTT
TRBJ2-7,TRBV5-1,TRBD1,many,CASSPQGTSSYEQYF,TGCGCCAGCAGCCCACAGGGGACCAGCTCCTACGAGCAGTACTTC
TRBJ2-1,TRBV9,TRBD2,many,CASSVSARGGWEQFF,TGTGCCAGCAGCGTATCCGCCCGGGGGGGTTGGGAGCAGTTCTTC
TRBJ1-4,TRBV5-1,.,many,CASSLDSLNEKLFF,TGCGCCAGCAGCTTGGACAGCCTTAATGAAAAACTGTTTTTT
TRBJ1-1,TRBV29-1,TRBD1,many,CSVDGTGVNTEAFF,TGCAGCGTTGACGGGACAGGAGTGAACACTGAAGCTTTCTTT
TRBJ2-3,TRBV24-1,TRBD2,many,CATSDFGGGPSTDTQYF,TGTGCCACCAGTGATTTTGGCGGGGGGCCCAGCACAGATACGCAGTATTTT
TRBJ2-3,TRBV9,TRBD2,many,CASSVGSSGLTDTQYF,TGTGCCAGCAGCGTAGGTTCTAGCGGGCTGACAGATACGCAGTATTTT